This T cell receptor (beta chain) was captured by sequencing in a study of molecular identifiers for immune sequencing clone quantification. The wider study: Four of five splits of RNA from around 18,000 or 91,000 naive CD8 cells were sequenced in replicates. Study results and caveats: Over 97% of CMV-specific effector molecules, but under 1% of naive ones, were in clones above 20 copies. Single-cell amounts of spiked Jurkat TCR RNA were reportedly detectable among roughly 950,000 naive cells.

The CDR3 is 16 residues long. CDR1 is SNHLY, CDR2 FYNNEI, per germline. V trimming: 3 bases; J trimming: 5 bases; junction bases outside the gene matches: 9. Sorting was used to obtain naive CD8 T cells (CD8+CD4-CCR7+CD45RA+). Ten or more counts support this clonotype. The antigen is unknown. From the PCR reads, TCRdb called clonotypes with MiXCR, one entry per CDR3 protein. The sample shows 40,000 to 45,000 distinct CDR3 sequences, under 20% of them seen only once. This receptor was identified in a human donor in good health. Some libraries in this study had Jurkat cell RNA spiked in. The chain uses TRBV2 and TRBJ1-5, with 8 bases matching TRBD1. The sample taken for sequencing was naive CD8+ T cells from blood, with Jurkat cell RNA spiked in. Sample subset: FACS-sorted CD8+CD4-CCR7+CD45RA+ naive T cells. CDR3 loop: CASSDPLDRGDQPQHF. DNA for the CDR3: TGTGCCAGCAGTGACCCCCTCGACAGGGGAGATCAGCCCCAGCATTTT. The full variable domain, its missing parts supplied by reference TRBV2 and TRBJ1-5, is EPEVTQTPSHQVTQMGQEVILRCVPISNHLYFYWYRQILGQKVEFLVSFYNNEISEKSEIFDDQFSVERPDGSNFTLKIRSTKLEDSAMYFCASSDPLDRGDQPQHFGDGTRLSIL.